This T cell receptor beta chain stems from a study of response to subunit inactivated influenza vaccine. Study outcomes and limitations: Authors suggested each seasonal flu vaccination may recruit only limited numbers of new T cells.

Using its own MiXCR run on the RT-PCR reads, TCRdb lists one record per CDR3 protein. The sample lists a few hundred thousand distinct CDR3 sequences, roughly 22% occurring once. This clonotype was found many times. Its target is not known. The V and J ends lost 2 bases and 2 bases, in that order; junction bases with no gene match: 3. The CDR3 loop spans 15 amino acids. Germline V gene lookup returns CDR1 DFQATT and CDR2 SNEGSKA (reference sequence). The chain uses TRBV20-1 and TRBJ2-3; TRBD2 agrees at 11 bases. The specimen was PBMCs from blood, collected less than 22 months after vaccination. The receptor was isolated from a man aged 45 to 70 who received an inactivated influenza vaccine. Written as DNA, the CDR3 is TGCAGTGCTAGACGACTAGCGGGACCCACAGATACGCAGTATTTT. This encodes CSARRLAGPTDTQYF.